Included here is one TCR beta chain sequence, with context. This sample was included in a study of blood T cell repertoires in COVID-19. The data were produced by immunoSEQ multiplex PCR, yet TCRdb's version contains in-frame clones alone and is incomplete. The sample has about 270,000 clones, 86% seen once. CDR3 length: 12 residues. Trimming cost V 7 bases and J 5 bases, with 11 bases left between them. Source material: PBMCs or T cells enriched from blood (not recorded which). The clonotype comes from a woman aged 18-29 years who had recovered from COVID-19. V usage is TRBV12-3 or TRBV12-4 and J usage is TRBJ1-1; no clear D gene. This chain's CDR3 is CASTQRVTEAFF. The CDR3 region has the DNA TGTGCCAGCACCCAAAGAGTAACTGAAGCTTTCTTT.